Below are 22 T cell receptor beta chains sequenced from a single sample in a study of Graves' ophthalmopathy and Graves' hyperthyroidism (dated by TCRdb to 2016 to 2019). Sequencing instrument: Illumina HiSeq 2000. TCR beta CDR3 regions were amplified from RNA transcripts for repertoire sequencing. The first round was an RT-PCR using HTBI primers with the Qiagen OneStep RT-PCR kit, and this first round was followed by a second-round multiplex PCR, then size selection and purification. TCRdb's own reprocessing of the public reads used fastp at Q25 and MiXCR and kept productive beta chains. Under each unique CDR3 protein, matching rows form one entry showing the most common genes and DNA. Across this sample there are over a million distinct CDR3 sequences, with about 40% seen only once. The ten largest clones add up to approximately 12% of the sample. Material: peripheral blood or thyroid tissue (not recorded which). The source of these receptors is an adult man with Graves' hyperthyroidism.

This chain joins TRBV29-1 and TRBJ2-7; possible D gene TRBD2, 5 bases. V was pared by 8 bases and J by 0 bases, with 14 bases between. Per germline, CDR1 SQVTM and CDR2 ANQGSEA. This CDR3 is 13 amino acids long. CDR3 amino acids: CSTRTGYSYEQYF. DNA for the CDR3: TGCAGCACGAGGACGGGGTACTCCTACGAGCAGTACTTC.

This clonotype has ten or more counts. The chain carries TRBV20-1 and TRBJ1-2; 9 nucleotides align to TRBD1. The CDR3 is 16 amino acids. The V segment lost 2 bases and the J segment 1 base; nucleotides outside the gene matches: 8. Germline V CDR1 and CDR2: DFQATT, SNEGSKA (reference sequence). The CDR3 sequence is CSARIRTGESNYGYTF. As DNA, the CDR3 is TGCAGTGCTAGAATCCGGACAGGGGAAAGTAACTATGGCTACACCTTC.

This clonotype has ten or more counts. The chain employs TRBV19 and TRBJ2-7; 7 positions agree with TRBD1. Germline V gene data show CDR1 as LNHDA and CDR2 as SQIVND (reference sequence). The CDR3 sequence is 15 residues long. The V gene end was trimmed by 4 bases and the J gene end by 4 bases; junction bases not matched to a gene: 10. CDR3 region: CASSTFRGLAYEQYF. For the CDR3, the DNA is TGTGCCAGTAGTACATTCAGGGGGTTGGCATACGAGCAGTACTTC.

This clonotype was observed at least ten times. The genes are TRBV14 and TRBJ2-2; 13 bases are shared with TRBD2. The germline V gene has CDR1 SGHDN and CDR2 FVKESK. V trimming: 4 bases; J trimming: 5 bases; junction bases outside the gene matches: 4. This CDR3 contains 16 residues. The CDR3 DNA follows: TGTGCCAGCAGCCCTCGACTAGCGGGAGGTACCGGGGAGCTGTTTTTT. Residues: CASSPRLAGGTGELFF.

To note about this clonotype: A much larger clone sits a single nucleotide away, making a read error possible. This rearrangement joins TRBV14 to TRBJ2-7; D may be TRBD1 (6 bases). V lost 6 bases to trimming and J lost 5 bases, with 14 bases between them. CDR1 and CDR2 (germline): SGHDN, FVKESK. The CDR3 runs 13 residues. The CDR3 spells CASRKGQSNEQYF. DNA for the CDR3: TGTGCCAGCAGGAAAGGACAGTCCAACGAGCAGTACTTC.

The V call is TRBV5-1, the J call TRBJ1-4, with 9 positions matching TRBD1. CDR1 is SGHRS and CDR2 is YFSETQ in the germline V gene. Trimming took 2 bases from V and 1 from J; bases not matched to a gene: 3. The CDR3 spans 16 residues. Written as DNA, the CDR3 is TGCGCCAGCAGCTTACAGGGGGCTGGAACTAATGAAAAACTGTTTTTT. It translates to CASSLQGAGTNEKLFF.

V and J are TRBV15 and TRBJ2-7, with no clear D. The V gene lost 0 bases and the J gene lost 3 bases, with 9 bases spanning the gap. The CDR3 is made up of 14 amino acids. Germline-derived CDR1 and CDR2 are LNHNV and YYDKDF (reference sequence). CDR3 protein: CATSRDISGYEQYF. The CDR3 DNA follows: TGTGCCACCAGCAGAGATATATCAGGCTACGAGCAGTACTTC. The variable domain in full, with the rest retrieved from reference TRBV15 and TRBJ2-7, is DAMVIQNPRYQVTQFGKPVTLSCSQTLNHNVMYWYQQKSSQAPKLLFHYYDKDFNNEADTPDNFQSRRPNTSFCFLDIRSPGLGDTAMYLCATSRDISGYEQYFGPGTRLTVT.

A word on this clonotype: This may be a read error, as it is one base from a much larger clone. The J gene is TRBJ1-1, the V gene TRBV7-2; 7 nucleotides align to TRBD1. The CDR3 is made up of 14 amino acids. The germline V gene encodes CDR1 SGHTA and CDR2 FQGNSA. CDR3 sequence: CAISRTGKNTEAFF. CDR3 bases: TGTGCCATCAGCAGGACAGGAAAGAACACTGAAGCTTTCTTT. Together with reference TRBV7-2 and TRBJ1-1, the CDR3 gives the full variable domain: GAGVSQSPSNKVTEKGKDVELRCDPISGHTALYWYRQSLGQGLEFLIYFQGNSAPDKSGLPSDRFSAERTGGSVSTLTIQRTQQEDSAVYLCAISRTGKNTEAFFGQGTRLTVV.

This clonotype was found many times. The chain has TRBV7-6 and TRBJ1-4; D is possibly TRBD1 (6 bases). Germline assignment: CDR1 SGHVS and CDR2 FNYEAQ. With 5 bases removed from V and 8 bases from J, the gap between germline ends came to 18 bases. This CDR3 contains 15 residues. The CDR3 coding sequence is TGTGCCAGCAGCCTACTAACGGGGGCAGACGAAAAACTGTTTTTT. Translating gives CASSLLTGADEKLFF.

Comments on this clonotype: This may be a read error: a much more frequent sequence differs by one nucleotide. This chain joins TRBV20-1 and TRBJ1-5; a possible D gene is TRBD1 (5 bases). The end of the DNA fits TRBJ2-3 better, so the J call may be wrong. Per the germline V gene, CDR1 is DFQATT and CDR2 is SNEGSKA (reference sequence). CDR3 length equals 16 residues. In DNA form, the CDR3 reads TGCAGTGCTAGAGATGGACGGCGACCGGACAATCAGCCCCAGTATTTT. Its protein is CSARDGRRPDNQPQYF.

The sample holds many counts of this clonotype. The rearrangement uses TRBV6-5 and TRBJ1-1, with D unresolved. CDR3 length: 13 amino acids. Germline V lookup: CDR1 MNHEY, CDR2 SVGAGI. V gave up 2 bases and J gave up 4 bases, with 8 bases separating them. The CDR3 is CASSYEVATEAFF. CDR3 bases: TGTGCCAGCAGTTACGAAGTGGCCACTGAAGCTTTCTTT.

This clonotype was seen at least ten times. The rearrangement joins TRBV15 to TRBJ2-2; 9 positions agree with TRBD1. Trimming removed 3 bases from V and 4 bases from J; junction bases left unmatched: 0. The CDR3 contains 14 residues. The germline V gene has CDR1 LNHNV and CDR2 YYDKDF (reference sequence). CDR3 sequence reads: CATSRDRGTGELFF. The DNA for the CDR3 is TGTGCCACCAGCAGGGACAGGGGCACCGGGGAGCTGTTTTTT.

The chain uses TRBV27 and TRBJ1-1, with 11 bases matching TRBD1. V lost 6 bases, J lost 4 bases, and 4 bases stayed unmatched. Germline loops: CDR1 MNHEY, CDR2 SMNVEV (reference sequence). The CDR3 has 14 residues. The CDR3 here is CASRGTGGSTEAFF. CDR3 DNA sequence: TGTGCCAGCAGGGGGACAGGGGGAAGCACTGAAGCTTTCTTT.

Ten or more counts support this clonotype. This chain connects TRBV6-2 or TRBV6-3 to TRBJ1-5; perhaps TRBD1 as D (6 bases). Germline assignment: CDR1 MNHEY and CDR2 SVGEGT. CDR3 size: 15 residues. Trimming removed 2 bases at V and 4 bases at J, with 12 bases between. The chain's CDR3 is CASSYRGQPNQPQHF. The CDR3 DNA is TGTGCCAGCAGTTACCGTGGACAGCCGAATCAGCCCCAGCATTTT.

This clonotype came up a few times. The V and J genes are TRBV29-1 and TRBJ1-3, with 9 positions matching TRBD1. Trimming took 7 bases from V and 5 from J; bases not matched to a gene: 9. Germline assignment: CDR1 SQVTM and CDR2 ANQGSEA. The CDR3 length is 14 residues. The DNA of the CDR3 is TGCAGCGCTCGGAGGGACAGGGATAGAAACACCATATATTTT. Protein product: CSARRDRDRNTIYF. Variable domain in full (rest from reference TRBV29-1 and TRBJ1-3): SAVISQKPSRDICQRGTSLTIQCQVDSQVTMMFWYRQQPGQSLTLIATANQGSEATYESGFVIDKFPISRPNLTFSTLTVSNMSPEDSSIYLCSARRDRDRNTIYFGEGSWLTVV.

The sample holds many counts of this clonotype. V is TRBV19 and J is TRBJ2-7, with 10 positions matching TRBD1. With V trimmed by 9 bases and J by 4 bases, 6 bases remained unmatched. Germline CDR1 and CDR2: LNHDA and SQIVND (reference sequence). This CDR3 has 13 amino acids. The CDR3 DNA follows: TGTGCCAGCACCGGGACAGGGGCGTACGAGCAGTACTTC. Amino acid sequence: CASTGTGAYEQYF.

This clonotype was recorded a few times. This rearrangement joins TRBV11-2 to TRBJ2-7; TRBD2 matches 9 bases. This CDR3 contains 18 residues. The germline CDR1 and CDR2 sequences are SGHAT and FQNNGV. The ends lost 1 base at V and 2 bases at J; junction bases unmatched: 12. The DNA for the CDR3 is TGTGCCAGCAGCTTAGCGTGGGGACTAGCCGGAGAAGCCTACGAGCAGTACTTC. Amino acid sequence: CASSLAWGLAGEAYEQYF. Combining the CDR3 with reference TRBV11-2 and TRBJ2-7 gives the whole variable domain EAGVAQSPRYKIIEKRQSVAFWCNPISGHATLYWYQQILGQGPKLLIQFQNNGVVDDSQLPKDRFSAERLKGVDSTLKIQPAKLEDSAVYLCASSLAWGLAGEAYEQYFGPGTRLTVT.

Here the CDR3 reads CSARIPSGGQETQYF. In nucleotides, the CDR3 is TGCAGTGCTAGGATTCCTAGCGGGGGACAAGAGACCCAGTACTTC. The chain is built from TRBV20-1 and TRBJ2-5, with 10 positions matching TRBD2. V shed 3 bases, J shed 2 bases, and the junction held 6 bases outside the gene matches. The CDR3 sequence is 15 residues long. Germline-derived CDR1 and CDR2 are DFQATT and SNEGSKA (reference sequence).

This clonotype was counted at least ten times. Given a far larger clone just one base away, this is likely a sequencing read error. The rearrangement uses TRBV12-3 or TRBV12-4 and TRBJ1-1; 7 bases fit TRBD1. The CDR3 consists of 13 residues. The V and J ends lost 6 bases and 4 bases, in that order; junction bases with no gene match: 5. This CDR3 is CASSLQGITEAFF. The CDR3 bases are TGTGCCAGCAGCTTACAGGGGATCACTGAAGCTTTCTTT.

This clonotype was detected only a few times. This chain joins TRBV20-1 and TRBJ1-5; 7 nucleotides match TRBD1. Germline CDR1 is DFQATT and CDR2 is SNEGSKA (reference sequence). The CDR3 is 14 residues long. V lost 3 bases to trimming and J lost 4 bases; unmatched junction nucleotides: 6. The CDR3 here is CSARPGQPNQPQHF. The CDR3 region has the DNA TGCAGTGCTAGGCCGGGACAGCCTAATCAGCCCCAGCATTTT.

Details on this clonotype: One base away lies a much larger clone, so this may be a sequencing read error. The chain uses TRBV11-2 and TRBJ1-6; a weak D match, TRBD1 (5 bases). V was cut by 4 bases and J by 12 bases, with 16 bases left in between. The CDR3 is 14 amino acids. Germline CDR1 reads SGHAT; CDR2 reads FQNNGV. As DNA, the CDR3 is TGTGCCAGCAGCTATGGAGGGGAGGTTTTACCCCTCCACTTT. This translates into CASSYGGEVLPLHF. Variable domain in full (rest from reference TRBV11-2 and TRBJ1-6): EAGVAQSPRYKIIEKRQSVAFWCNPISGHATLYWYQQILGQGPKLLIQFQNNGVVDDSQLPKDRFSAERLKGVDSTLKIQPAKLEDSAVYLCASSYGGEVLPLHFGNGTRLTVT.

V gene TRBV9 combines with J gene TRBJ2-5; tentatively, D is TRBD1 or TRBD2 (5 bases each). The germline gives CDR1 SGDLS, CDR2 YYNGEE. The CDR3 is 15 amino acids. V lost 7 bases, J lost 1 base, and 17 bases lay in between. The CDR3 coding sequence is TGTGCCAGCGACAAGGTCGGGGCTCCCCAAGAGACCCAGTACTTC. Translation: CASDKVGAPQETQYF.